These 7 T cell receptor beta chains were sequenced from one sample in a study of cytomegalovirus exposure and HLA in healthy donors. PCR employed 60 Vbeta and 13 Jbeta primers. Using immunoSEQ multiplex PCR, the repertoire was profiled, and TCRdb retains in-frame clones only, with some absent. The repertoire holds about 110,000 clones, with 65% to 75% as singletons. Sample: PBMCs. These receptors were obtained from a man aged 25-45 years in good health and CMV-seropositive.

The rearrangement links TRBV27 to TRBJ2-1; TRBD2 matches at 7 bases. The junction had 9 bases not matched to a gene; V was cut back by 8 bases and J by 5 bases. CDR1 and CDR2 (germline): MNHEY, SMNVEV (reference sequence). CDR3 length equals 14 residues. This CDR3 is CASGISGSHNEQFF. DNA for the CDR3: TGTGCCAGCGGGATTAGCGGGTCCCACAATGAGCAGTTCTTC.

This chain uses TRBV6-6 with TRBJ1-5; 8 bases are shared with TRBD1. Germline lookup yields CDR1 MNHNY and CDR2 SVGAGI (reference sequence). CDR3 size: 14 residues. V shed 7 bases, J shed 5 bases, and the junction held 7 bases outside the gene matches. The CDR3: CASTSGTGYQPQHF. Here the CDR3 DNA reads TGTGCCAGCACCTCAGGGACAGGTTATCAGCCCCAGCATTTT.

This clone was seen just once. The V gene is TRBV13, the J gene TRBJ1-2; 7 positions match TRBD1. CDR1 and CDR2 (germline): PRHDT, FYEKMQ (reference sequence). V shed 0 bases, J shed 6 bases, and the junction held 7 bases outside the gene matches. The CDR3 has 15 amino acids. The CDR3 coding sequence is TGTGCCAGCAGCTTAGGTAAAGGGGGCTCAGATGGCTACACCTTC. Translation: CASSLGKGGSDGYTF.

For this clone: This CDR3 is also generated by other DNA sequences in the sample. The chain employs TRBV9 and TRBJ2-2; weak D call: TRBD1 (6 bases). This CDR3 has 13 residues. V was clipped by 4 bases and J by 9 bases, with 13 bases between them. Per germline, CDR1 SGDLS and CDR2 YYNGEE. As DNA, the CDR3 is TGTGCCAGCAGCTTTACGACAGGCCGGGAGCTGTTTTTT. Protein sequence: CASSFTTGRELFF.

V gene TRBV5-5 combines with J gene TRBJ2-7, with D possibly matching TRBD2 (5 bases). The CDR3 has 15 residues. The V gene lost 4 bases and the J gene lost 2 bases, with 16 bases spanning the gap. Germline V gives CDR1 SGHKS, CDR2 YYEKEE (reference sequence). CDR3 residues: CASSRGLGTTYEQYF. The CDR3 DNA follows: TGTGCCAGCAGCCGCGGACTGGGAACCACCTACGAGCAGTACTTC.

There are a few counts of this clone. In DNA, the CDR3 is TGTGCCAGTAGTTCCACCTTGACAGGGATAAATTCACCCCTCCACTTT. Protein sequence: CASSSTLTGINSPLHF. The rearrangement uses TRBV19 and TRBJ1-6, with 7 bases fitting TRBD1. Germline V CDR1 and CDR2: LNHDA, SQIVND (reference sequence). The CDR3 contains 16 residues. With V trimmed by 5 bases and J by 7 bases, 11 bases remained unmatched.

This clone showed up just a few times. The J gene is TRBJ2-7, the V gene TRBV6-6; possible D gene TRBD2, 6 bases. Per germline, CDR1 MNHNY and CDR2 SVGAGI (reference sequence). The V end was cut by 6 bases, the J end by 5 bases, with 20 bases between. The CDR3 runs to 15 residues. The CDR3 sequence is CASRDSRRADNEQYF. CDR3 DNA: TGTGCCAGCAGGGACTCAAGGAGGGCCGACAACGAGCAGTACTTC.